This T cell receptor (beta chain) is from a study of CD8 T cells in Susac syndrome. Study in general: Patients with Susac syndrome had blood drawn and were at that point therapy-naive, on corticosteroids, or on intravenous immunoglobulin alone.

The CDR3 sequence is 15 residues long. CDR1 and CDR2 from the germline V gene are SGHTA and FQGNSA. J gave up 4 bases and V 2 bases, and 5 bases lay outside the gene matches. With random hexamers, reverse transcription was performed on roughly 0.5 to 1 ug of RNA. TCRdb called the immunoSEQ multiplex PCR reads again in MiXCR, with one record for every CDR3 protein. Of 80,000 or so distinct CDR3 sequences in the sample, 93% are singletons; the top ten hold about 0.54%. The TCR comes from a human donor with Susac syndrome. V is TRBV7-2 and J is TRBJ2-1; 7 positions match TRBD2. The sequenced material came from CD4+ T cells from PBMCs. The CDR3 DNA sequence: TGTGCCAGCAGCTTAAGGAGCGGGACTTACAATGAGCAGTTCTTC. Translating gives CASSLRSGTYNEQFF.